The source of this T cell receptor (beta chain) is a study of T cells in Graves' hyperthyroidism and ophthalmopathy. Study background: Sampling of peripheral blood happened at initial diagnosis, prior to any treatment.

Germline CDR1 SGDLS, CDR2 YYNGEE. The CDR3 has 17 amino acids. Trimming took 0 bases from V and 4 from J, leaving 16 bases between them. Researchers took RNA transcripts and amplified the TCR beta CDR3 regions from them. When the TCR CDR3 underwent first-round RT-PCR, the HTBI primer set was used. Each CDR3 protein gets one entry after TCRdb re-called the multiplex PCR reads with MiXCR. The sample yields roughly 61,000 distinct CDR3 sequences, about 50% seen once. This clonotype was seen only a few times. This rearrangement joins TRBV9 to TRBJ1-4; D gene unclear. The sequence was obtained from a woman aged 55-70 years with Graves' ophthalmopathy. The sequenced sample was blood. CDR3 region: CASSVGLRARLNEKLFF. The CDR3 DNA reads TGTGCCAGCAGCGTAGGTCTACGGGCACGCCTTAATGAAAAACTGTTTTTT.